The next 20 T cell receptor beta chains were all read from a single sample in a study of blood T cell repertoires in COVID-19. The data were produced by immunoSEQ multiplex PCR, yet TCRdb's version contains in-frame clones alone and is incomplete. The sample includes fewer than 150,000 clones, around 88% of them seen just once. Material: peripheral blood. The origin of the receptors is a human donor in a cohort sampled during active COVID-19.

The CDR3 reads CASSRQSTNEKLFF. The CDR3 DNA follows: TGTGCCAGCAGCCGACAGTCAACTAATGAAAAACTGTTTTTT. V is TRBV14 and J is TRBJ1-4, with D tentatively TRBD1 (5 bases). The CDR3 is 14 residues long. Trimming removed 4 bases from V and 0 bases from J, with 6 bases in between. The germline gives CDR1 SGHDN, CDR2 FVKESK.

The rearrangement links TRBV6-5 to TRBJ2-5; D may be TRBD1 (6 bases). The length of the CDR3 is 13 residues. Trimming left V 6 bases short and J 5 bases short, with 13 bases between. Germline loops: CDR1 MNHEY, CDR2 SVGAGI. The CDR3 sequence: CASSVTGLETQYF. CDR3 bases: TGTGCCAGCAGCGTAACAGGGTTGGAGACCCAGTACTTC.

This clone showed up just once. The J gene is TRBJ2-7, the V gene TRBV5-5, with D perhaps matching TRBD1 (7 bases). The V gene lost 0 bases and the J gene lost 2 bases, with 15 bases spanning the gap. Germline V gene sequence: CDR1 SGHKS, CDR2 YYEKEE (reference sequence). The CDR3 covers 16 residues. CDR3 sequence: CASSLAMTGRTYEQYF. The CDR3 DNA reads TGTGCCAGCAGCTTGGCAATGACAGGGAGGACCTACGAGCAGTACTTC.

This rearrangement joins TRBV7-2 to TRBJ2-7; D gene uncertain. The CDR3 totals 13 residues. CDR1 is SGHTA and CDR2 is FQGNSA in the germline V gene. Trimming took off 2 bases at V and 3 bases at J, with 8 bases between the two ends. The CDR3 DNA sequence: TGTGCCAGCAGCTTAAAACGGGTCTACGAGCAGTACTTC. Amino acids: CASSLKRVYEQYF.

The rearrangement uses TRBV7-9 and TRBJ2-1, with 7 bases aligning to TRBD2. With V trimmed by 4 bases and J by 3 bases, 15 bases remained unmatched. The CDR3 loop spans 18 amino acids. The germline V gene has CDR1 SEHNR and CDR2 FQNEAQ (reference sequence). The DNA of the CDR3 is TGTGCCAGCAGCTCGATAAGGCTAGCGGATGAAGGCTACAATGAGCAGTTCTTC. Translation gives CASSSIRLADEGYNEQFF. The whole variable domain, remainder taken from reference TRBV7-9 and TRBJ2-1, is DTGVSQNPRHKITKRGQNVTFRCDPISEHNRLYWYRQTLGQGPEFLTYFQNEAQLEKSRLLSDRFSAERPKGSFSTLEIQRTEQGDSAMYLCASSSIRLADEGYNEQFFGPGTRLTVL.

Only one count was recorded for this clone. The rearrangement uses TRBV6-5 and TRBJ2-7; tentative D call: TRBD2 (6 bases). Germline values: CDR1 MNHEY, CDR2 SVGAGI. The CDR3 runs to 13 residues. V was shortened by 6 bases and J by 3 bases, with 12 bases between the two germline ends. The CDR3 reads CASRGGLSYEQYF. CDR3 nucleotide sequence: TGTGCCAGCAGGGGGGGTCTAAGCTACGAGCAGTACTTC.

This clone appeared a single time. The chain employs TRBV5-1 and TRBJ1-1; 9 nucleotides match TRBD1. J was trimmed by 4 bases and V by 3 bases; bases with no gene match: 4. Germline CDR1 SGHRS, CDR2 YFSETQ. The CDR3 spans 14 residues. CDR3 loop: CASSWGTGTTEAFF. CDR3 nucleotide sequence: TGCGCCAGCAGCTGGGGGACAGGGACCACTGAAGCTTTCTTT.

This clone was observed a single time. The chain links TRBV30 to TRBJ1-4; 7 nucleotides match TRBD1. The CDR3 is 11 residues long. Trimming removed 4 bases from V and 15 bases from J; junction bases left unmatched: 8. Germline loops: CDR1 GTSNPN, CDR2 SVGIG (reference sequence). The DNA of the CDR3 is TGTGCCTGGAAACAGGGGAGGCAGTTGTTTTTT. This codes for CAWKQGRQLFF.

The chain joins TRBV5-1 to TRBJ1-1; D gene uncertain. V was pared by 3 bases and J by 8 bases, with 14 bases between. The CDR3 loop spans 13 amino acids. Germline V gives CDR1 SGHRS, CDR2 YFSETQ. CDR3 region: CASSSQYEAEAFF. CDR3 nucleotide sequence: TGCGCCAGCAGCTCCCAGTACGAGGCCGAAGCTTTCTTT.

The CDR3 region has the DNA TGTGCCAGCAGCATCAGGGGGCTTGGGACTGAAGCTTTCTTT. This codes for CASSIRGLGTEAFF. This chain links TRBV5-6 with TRBJ1-1, with TRBD1 matching 8 bases. The CDR3 loop spans 14 amino acids. The junction had 7 bases not matched to a gene; V was cut back by 4 bases and J by 5 bases. Germline CDR1 reads SGHDT; CDR2 reads YYEEEE.

The CDR3 spells CASRQLSSYNEQFF. In DNA form, the CDR3 reads TGTGCCAGCAGACAGTTAAGCTCCTACAATGAGCAGTTCTTC. The V gene is TRBV6-6, the J gene TRBJ2-1, with no clear D. Trimming pared 6 bases from V and 0 bases from J, leaving 9 bases between. The germline CDR1 and CDR2 sequences are MNHNY and SVGAGI (reference sequence). CDR3 length: 14 residues.

V is TRBV7-9 and J is TRBJ2-2; 9 nucleotides agree with TRBD1. V shed 7 bases, J shed 8 bases, and the junction held 5 bases outside the gene matches. The CDR3 has 13 residues. Germline V CDR1 and CDR2: SEHNR, FQNEAQ (reference sequence). CDR3 nucleotides: TGTGCCAGCACCCCGGACAGGGGAGGGGAGCTGTTTTTT. Amino acid sequence: CASTPDRGGELFF.

V gene TRBV10-3 combines with J gene TRBJ2-5; maybe TRBD1 (5 bases). The V gene lost 3 bases and the J gene lost 1 base, with 12 bases spanning the gap. Germline CDR1 reads ENHRY; CDR2 reads SYGVKD. The CDR3 is 15 amino acids. The CDR3 loop is CAISESKGSQETQYF. CDR3 sequence (DNA): TGTGCCATCAGTGAATCCAAGGGGTCCCAAGAGACCCAGTACTTC.

This clone was counted once. This sequence joins TRBV5-4 and TRBJ1-6; D may be TRBD1 (5 bases). Germline lookup yields CDR1 SGHNT and CDR2 YYREEE (reference sequence). The CDR3 has 15 residues. V lost 1 base and J 7 bases, leaving 12 bases between the germline ends. CDR3 in amino acids: CASSLPGHVNSPLHF. The CDR3, as DNA: TGTGCCAGCAGCTTGCCAGGGCATGTCAATTCACCCCTCCACTTT. Full variable domain (remainder filled in from reference TRBV5-4 and TRBJ1-6): ETGVTQSPTHLIKTRGQQVTLRCSSQSGHNTVSWYQQALGQGPQFIFQYYREEENGRGNFPPRFSGLQFPNYSSELNVNALELDDSALYLCASSLPGHVNSPLHFGNGTRLTVT.

This clone was recorded once. The chain is built from TRBV3-1 (or the pseudogene TRBV3-2) and TRBJ2-3; 11 bases are shared with TRBD2. V shed 1 base, J shed 5 bases, and the junction held 8 bases outside the gene matches. The CDR3 length is 17 residues. Germline V CDR1 and CDR2: LGHDT, YNNKEL (reference sequence). The DNA of the CDR3 is TGTGCCAGCAGCCAAGGGCTAGCGGGGGGCCAGGGAGATACGCAGTATTTT. Amino acid sequence: CASSQGLAGGQGDTQYF.

The rearrangement links TRBV2 to TRBJ1-2, with 8 positions matching TRBD1. Looked up from germline, CDR1 is SNHLY and CDR2 is FYNNEI. V shed 5 bases and J 8 bases; nucleotides not matched to a gene: 7. This CDR3 is 13 amino acids long. The DNA of the CDR3 is TGTGCCAGCAGTTTGGACAGGGTCAGGGGCTACACCTTC. The encoded protein is CASSLDRVRGYTF. Looking up the rest from reference TRBV2 and TRBJ1-2 gives the full variable domain: EPEVTQTPSHQVTQMGQEVILRCVPISNHLYFYWYRQILGQKVEFLVSFYNNEISEKSEIFDDQFSVERPDGSNFTLKIRSTKLEDSAMYFCASSLDRVRGYTFGSGTRLTVV.

V and J are TRBV18 and TRBJ2-2; D remains unclear. Germline assignment: CDR1 KGHSH and CDR2 LQKENI. The CDR3 contains 16 residues. Trimming cost V 4 bases and J 0 bases, with 12 bases left between them. The CDR3 protein is CASSQLLNANTGELFF. In DNA form, the CDR3 reads TGTGCCAGCTCACAGCTACTCAACGCGAACACCGGGGAGCTGTTTTTT. The complete variable domain, with remaining parts taken from reference TRBV18 and TRBJ2-2, reads NAGVMQNPRHLVRRRGQEARLRCSPMKGHSHVYWYRQLPEEGLKFMVYLQKENIIDESGMPKERFSAEFPKEGPSILRIQQVVRGDSAAYFCASSQLLNANTGELFFGEGSRLTVL.

V and J are TRBV9 and TRBJ2-3, with TRBD2 as a possible D gene (6 bases). Per germline, CDR1 SGDLS and CDR2 YYNGEE. V lost 0 bases and J lost 0, with 11 bases in between. The CDR3 sequence is 16 residues long. The CDR3 loop reads CASSVVAGRSTDTQYF. CDR3 DNA sequence: TGTGCCAGCAGCGTAGTGGCGGGGCGTAGCACAGATACGCAGTATTTT.

The chain links TRBV2 to TRBJ1-6; 7 bases agree with TRBD1. V dropped 5 bases and J dropped 8; count of bases not matched to a gene: 6. Germline CDR1 SNHLY, CDR2 FYNNEI. This CDR3 comprises 14 residues. CDR3 residues: CASSSGTEYSPLHF. CDR3 DNA: TGTGCCAGCAGTTCCGGGACAGAGTATTCACCCCTCCACTTT.

The chain couples TRBV7-9 to TRBJ2-2; 7 bases agree with TRBD1. V was pared by 5 bases and J by 1 base, with 4 bases of the junction left unmatched. The CDR3 is 15 residues long. The V gene's germline CDR1 is SEHNR and CDR2 FQNEAQ (reference sequence). CDR3 nucleotide sequence: TGTGCCAGCAGCCCCTGGACAGGGAACACCGGGGAGCTGTTTTTT. Protein: CASSPWTGNTGELFF.